This TCR beta chain was recorded in a study of shared T cell receptors in the human thymus. The V end lost 1 base, the J end lost 3 bases, and 17 bases lay between the germline ends. This CDR3 is built from 16 residues. Germline CDR1 and CDR2: SGHDT and YYEEEE. Profiling relied on immunoSEQ multiplex PCR, and the TCRdb table lists in-frame clones only, not all of them. The data hold almost 550,000 clones, with around 82% observed a single time. This sample was also put to use in a study of human thymus T cells. That source notes: Resections obtained during corrective heart surgery supplied the thymus tissue. Thymic and blood repertoires seemed to favor certain V and J genes. Related work found strong thymic repertoire overlap between unrelated individuals.

V usage is TRBV5-6 and J usage is TRBJ2-7; D possibly corresponds to TRBD2 (6 bases). Input material: thymocytes. The source is a boy under two years old with a congenital heart defect. Here the CDR3 DNA reads TGTGCCAGCAGCTTGCGTCTCGCTAGCGCAAACTACGAGCAGTACTTC. Encoded protein: CASSLRLASANYEQYF.